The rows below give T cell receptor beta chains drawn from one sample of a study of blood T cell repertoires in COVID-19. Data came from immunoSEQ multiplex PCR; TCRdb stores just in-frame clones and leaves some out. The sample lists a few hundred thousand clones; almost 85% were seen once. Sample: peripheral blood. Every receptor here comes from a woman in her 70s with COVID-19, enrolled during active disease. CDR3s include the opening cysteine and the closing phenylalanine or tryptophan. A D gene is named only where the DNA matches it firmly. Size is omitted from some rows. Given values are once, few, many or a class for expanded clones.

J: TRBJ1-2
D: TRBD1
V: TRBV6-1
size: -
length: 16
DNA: TGTGCCAGCAGTGGAGGACAGGAAGCGACCAACTATGGCTACACCTTC
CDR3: CASSGGQEATNYGYTF

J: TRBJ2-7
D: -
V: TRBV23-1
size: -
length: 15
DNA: TGCGCCAGCAGTCCTCCGGACAGTAGCTCCTACGAGCAGTACTTC
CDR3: CASSPPDSSSYEQYF

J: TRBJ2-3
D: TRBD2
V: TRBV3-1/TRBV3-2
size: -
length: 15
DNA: TGTGCCAGCAGCCAAGGTCCTACTAGCGCAGATACGCAGTATTTT
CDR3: CASSQGPTSADTQYF

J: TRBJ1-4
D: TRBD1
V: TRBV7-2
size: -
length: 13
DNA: TGTGCCAGCAGCTTACGGACAGACAGGGTACTGTTTTTT
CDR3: CASSLRTDRVLFF

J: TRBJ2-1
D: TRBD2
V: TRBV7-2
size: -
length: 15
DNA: TGTGCCAGCAGCTTGTTAGCGGGGTTGTACAATGAGCAGTTCTTC
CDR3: CASSLLAGLYNEQFF

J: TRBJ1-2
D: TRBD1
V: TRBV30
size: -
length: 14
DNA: TGTGCCTGGAGTGTAGGGGGCGTTCACTATGGCTACACCTTC
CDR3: CAWSVGGVHYGYTF

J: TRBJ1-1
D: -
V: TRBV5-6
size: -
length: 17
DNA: TGTGCCAGCAGCTTGGCCCTCGATAGCAGGGCGAACACTGAAGCTTTCTTT
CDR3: CASSLALDSRANTEAFF

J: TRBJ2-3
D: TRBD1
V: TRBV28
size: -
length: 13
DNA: TGTGCCAGCTTACAGGGGTCCGTGGATACGCAGTATTTT
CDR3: CASLQGSVDTQYF

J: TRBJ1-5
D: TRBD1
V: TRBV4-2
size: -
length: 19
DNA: TGTGCCAGCAGCCAAACCGGGACAGGGGACTATGTGAGAAATCAGCCCCAGCATTTT
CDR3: CASSQTGTGDYVRNQPQHF

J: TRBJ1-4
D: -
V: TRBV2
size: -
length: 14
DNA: TGTGCCAGCACCCAGCGGGGGACTAATGAAAAACTGTTTTTT
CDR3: CASTQRGTNEKLFF

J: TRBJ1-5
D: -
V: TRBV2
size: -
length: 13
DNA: TGTGCCACCTCCCTTGAAGGCGGTCAGCCCCAGCATTTT
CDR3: CATSLEGGQPQHF

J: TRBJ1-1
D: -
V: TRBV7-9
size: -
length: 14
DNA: TGTGCCAGCAGCCCCCTGGGGGCGCACACTGAAGCTTTCTTT
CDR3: CASSPLGAHTEAFF

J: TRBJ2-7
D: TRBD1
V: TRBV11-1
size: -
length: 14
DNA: TGTGCCAGCAGCTTCCAGGACAGGGCCAACGAGCAGTACTTC
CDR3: CASSFQDRANEQYF

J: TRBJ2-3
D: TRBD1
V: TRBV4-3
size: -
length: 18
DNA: TGCGCCAGCAGCCAAGGGCTGTTGGGACAGGGTTTGACAGATACGCAGTATTTT
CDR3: CASSQGLLGQGLTDTQYF

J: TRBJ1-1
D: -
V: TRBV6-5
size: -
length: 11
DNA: TGTGCCAGCATAGACGGGGTTAGAGCTTTCTTT
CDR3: CASIDGVRAFF

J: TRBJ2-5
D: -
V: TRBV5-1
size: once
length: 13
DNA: TGCGCCAGCAGCTTAGGGGTAGGGGAGACCCAGTACTTC
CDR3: CASSLGVGETQYF

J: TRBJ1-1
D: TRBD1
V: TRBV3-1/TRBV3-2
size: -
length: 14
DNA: TGTGCCAGCAGCCAAGAAGACCGACAGGGTAGAGCTTTCTTT
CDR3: CASSQEDRQGRAFF

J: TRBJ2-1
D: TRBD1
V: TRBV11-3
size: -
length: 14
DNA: TGTGCCAGCAGCCAAAACAGGGGTACAAGTTCGCAGTTCTTC
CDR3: CASSQNRGTSSQFF

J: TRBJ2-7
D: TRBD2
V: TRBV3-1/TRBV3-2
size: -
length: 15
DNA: TGTGCCAGCAGCCAGTCTAGCGGCATAATCTACGAGCAGTACTTC
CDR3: CASSQSSGIIYEQYF

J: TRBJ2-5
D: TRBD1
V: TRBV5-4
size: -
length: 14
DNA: TGTGCCAGCAGTCAACGACAGGGGCAAGAGACCCAGTACTTC
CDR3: CASSQRQGQETQYF

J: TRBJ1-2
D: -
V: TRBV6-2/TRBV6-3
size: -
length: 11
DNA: TGTGCCAGCAGTTACCAGGGGGGCTACACCTTC
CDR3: CASSYQGGYTF

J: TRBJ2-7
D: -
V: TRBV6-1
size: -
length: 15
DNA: TGTGCCAGCAGTGAGACGCGGGGAATTGGCGGCGAGCAGTACTTC
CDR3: CASSETRGIGGEQYF

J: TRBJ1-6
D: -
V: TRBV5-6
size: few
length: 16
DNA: TGTGCCAGCAGGCTCCAGCCGGGGGTCCCTAATTCACCCCTCCACTTT
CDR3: CASRLQPGVPNSPLHF

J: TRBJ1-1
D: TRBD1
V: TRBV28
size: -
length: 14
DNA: TGTGCCAGCAGTCCAGGGGGCTCGAACACTGAAGCTTTCTTT
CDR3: CASSPGGSNTEAFF

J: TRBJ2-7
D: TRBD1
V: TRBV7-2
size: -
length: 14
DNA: TGTGCCAGCAGCAGGACAGGGCCTACCTACGAGCAGTACTTC
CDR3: CASSRTGPTYEQYF

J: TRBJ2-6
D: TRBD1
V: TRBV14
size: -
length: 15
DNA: TGTGCCAGCAGCTCACAGGGGTCTGGGGCCAACGTCCTGACTTTC
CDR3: CASSSQGSGANVLTF

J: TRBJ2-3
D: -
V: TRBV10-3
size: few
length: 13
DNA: TGTGCCATCATGGGGGGTCTGAGAGATACGCAGTATTTT
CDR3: CAIMGGLRDTQYF

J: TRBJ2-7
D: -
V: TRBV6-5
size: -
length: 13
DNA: TGTGCCAGCAGGAGGGTACCCATTGACGAGCAGTACTTC
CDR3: CASRRVPIDEQYF

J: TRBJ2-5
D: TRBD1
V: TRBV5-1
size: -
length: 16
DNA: TGCGCCAGCAGGGTGACGGGCGGCCCAGGGGGAGAGACCCAGTACTTC
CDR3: CASRVTGGPGGETQYF

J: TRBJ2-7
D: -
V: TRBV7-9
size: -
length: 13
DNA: TGTGCCAGCAGCTTAGATACCGGTACTGAGCAGTACTTC
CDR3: CASSLDTGTEQYF

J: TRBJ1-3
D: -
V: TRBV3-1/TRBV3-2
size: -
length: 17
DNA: TGTGCCAGCAGCCCTTTCTACAGTGATTCCTCTGGAAACACCATATATTTT
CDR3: CASSPFYSDSSGNTIYF

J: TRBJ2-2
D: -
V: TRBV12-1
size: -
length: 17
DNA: TGTGCCAGCAGCTTTGGCCACAGGGGGCGCGTGGGTAGGGAGCTGTTTTTT
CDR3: CASSFGHRGRVGRELFF

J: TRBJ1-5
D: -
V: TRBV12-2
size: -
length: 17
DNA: TGTGCAAGTCGCTTATCACGACAGGAGGAGGGCAATCAGCCCCAGCATTTT
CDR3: CASRLSRQEEGNQPQHF

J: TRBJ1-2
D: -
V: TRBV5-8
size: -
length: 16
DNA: TGTGCCAGCAGCTTAGGAGAAAAGGATTTCTACTATGGCTACACCTTC
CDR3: CASSLGEKDFYYGYTF

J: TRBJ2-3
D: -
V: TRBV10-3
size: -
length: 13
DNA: TGTGCCATCAGTACCAGCTCAGGAGATACGCAGTATTTT
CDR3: CAISTSSGDTQYF

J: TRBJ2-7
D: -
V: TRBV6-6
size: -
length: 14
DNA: TGTGCCAGCAGGTGGACAGCTAGCTCCTACGAGCAGTACTTC
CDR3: CASRWTASSYEQYF

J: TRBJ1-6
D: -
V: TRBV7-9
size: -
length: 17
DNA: TGTGCCAGCAGCTTAGTAAGGGGAGGGACCGGTAATTCACCCCTCCACTTT
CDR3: CASSLVRGGTGNSPLHF

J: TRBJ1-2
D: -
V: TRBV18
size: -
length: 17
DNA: TGTGCCAGCTCAGAGGCCCTATCCAGCGAAGGTGTAAGTGGCTACACCTTC
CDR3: CASSEALSSEGVSGYTF

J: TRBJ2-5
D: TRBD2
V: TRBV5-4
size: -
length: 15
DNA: TGTGCCAGCAGCTCGGGACTAGCGGGGCCGGAGACCCAGTACTTC
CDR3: CASSSGLAGPETQYF

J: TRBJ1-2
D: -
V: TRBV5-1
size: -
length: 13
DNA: TGCGCCAGCAGCCGCGACACGAACTATGGCTACACCTTC
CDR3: CASSRDTNYGYTF

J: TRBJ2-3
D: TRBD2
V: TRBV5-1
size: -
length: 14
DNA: TGCGCCAGCGGGAGGGGACTAGCAACAGATACGCAGTATTTT
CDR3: CASGRGLATDTQYF

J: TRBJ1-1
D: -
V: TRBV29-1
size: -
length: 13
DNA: TGCAGCGTCGGGGGGGGCTTGAACACTGAAGCTTTCTTT
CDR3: CSVGGGLNTEAFF

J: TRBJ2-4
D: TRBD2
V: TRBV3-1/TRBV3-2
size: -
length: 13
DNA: TGTGCCAGCAGCCGTCGCGGGGGGGACATTCAGTACTTC
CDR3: CASSRRGGDIQYF

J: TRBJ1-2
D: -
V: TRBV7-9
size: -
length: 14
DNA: TGTGCCAGCAGCTTTTGGGGGGACGGCTATGGCTACACCTTC
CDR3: CASSFWGDGYGYTF

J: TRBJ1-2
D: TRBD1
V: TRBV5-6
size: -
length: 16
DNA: TGTGCCAGCCTCACCGGCGGGGACAGGGGGAACTATGGCTACACCTTC
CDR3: CASLTGGDRGNYGYTF

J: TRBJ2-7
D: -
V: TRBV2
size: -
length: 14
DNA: TGTGCCAGCTCAACGACAGGGAGGTCCTACGAGCAGTACTTC
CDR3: CASSTTGRSYEQYF

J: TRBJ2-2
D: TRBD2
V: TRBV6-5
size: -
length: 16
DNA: TGTGCCAGCAGTTATAGCGGGGGGGCCAGCACCGGGGAGCTGTTTTTT
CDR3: CASSYSGGASTGELFF

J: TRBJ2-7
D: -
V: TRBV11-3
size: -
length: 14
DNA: TGTGCCAGCAGCTTAGTCACGGGAATCGCCGAGCAGTACTTC
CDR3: CASSLVTGIAEQYF

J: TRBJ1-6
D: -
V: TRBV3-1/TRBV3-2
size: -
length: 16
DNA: TGTGCCAGCAGCCAAACACCGACAGGCGGAAATTCACCCCTCCACTTT
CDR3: CASSQTPTGGNSPLHF

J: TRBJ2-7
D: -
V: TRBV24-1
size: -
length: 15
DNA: TGTGCCACCAGTGATTTTAAGGCAGGCCAGTGGGAGCAGTACTTC
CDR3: CATSDFKAGQWEQYF

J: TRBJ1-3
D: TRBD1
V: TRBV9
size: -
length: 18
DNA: TGTGCCAGCAGCGTAGCCGGGACAGGGGGGCTGTCTGGAAACACCATATATTTT
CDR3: CASSVAGTGGLSGNTIYF

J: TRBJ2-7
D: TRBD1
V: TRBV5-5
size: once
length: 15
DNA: TGTGCCAGCAGCTTGGAGGACAGGGGCACCTACGAGCAGTACTTC
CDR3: CASSLEDRGTYEQYF